These T cell receptor beta chains were read from a single sample in a study of T cell responses to AZD1222 COVID-19 vaccine. Data came from immunoSEQ multiplex PCR; TCRdb stores just in-frame clones and leaves some out. The table shows some 150,000 clones, with about 89% occurring only once. Source: peripheral blood, taken on day 0 of MenACWY control vaccination. The receptors shown here come from an adult in good health. Both conserved end residues are part of each CDR3. A D gene is named only where the DNA matches it firmly. Clone size is stated in some rows and not others, as once, few, many or a class when expanded.

size	V	D	J	DNA	CDR3
-	TRBV7-2	-	TRBJ2-7	TGTGCCAGCAGCTTCCAGCGCTACTCCTACGAGCAGTACTTC	CASSFQRYSYEQYF
-	TRBV28	-	TRBJ1-2	TGTGCCAGCAGTCTCCCTGGGTATGGCTACACCTTC	CASSLPGYGYTF
-	TRBV7-9	TRBD2	TRBJ2-1	TGTGCCAGCAGCTTAGGTAGGAGCGGGGGGCTAAATGAGCAGTTCTTC	CASSLGRSGGLNEQFF
-	TRBV3-1/TRBV3-2	-	TRBJ2-7	TGTGCCAGCAGCCAAGACGGGAGAGGCTCTCGGGAGCAGTACTTC	CASSQDGRGSREQYF
-	TRBV7-9	-	TRBJ2-7	TGTGCCAGCAGCGACATTACAGGGCGGGGGAACGAGCAGTACTTC	CASSDITGRGNEQYF
-	TRBV3-1/TRBV3-2	TRBD2	TRBJ2-3	TGTGCCAGCAGCCAAGATTTAGCGGGCCCTAGCACAGATACGCAGTATTTT	CASSQDLAGPSTDTQYF
-	TRBV18	-	TRBJ1-1	TGTGCCAGCTCACCACCAGCAGGGAGTCAGGGTGAAGCTTTCTTT	CASSPPAGSQGEAFF
-	TRBV25-1	TRBD2	TRBJ2-2	TGTGCCAGCCGCCTAGCGGGGGGCACCGGGGAGCTGTTTTTT	CASRLAGGTGELFF
-	TRBV6-2/TRBV6-3	TRBD2	TRBJ2-1	TGTGCCAGCAGTTTAGGACTAGCGGGCCACAATGAGCAGTTCTTC	CASSLGLAGHNEQFF
-	TRBV29-1	-	TRBJ2-5	TGCAGCGTCGGGGAGACCCAGTACTTC	CSVGETQYF
once	TRBV3-1/TRBV3-2	-	TRBJ1-2	TGTGCCAGCAGCCACACAGAGGGTGGCTACACCTTC	CASSHTEGGYTF
-	TRBV11-1	-	TRBJ2-7	TGTGCCAGCAGCTTAGTTTCCCAACCCTCCTACGAGCAGTACTTC	CASSLVSQPSYEQYF
-	TRBV5-1	-	TRBJ1-1	TGCGCCAGCAGCAGGACCACAGGGTATTCACCTGAAGCTTTCTTT	CASSRTTGYSPEAFF
-	TRBV7-2	-	TRBJ2-2	TGTGCCAGCAGCCAAATGCGGAGGGTTGTCGGGGAGCTGTTTTTT	CASSQMRRVVGELFF
-	TRBV3-1/TRBV3-2	TRBD2	TRBJ2-7	TGTGCCAGCAGCCTCGGACTAGCGGGAGGGCCTGGGGAGCAGTACTTC	CASSLGLAGGPGEQYF
-	TRBV6-2/TRBV6-3	TRBD2	TRBJ2-7	TGTGCCAGCAGCCCCCCTAGCGGGACCACCTACGAGCAGTACTTC	CASSPPSGTTYEQYF
-	TRBV2	-	TRBJ2-7	TGTGCCAGCAGGGACGGACAGTGGACCCCCTCCTACGAGCAGTACTTC	CASRDGQWTPSYEQYF
-	TRBV6-2/TRBV6-3	-	TRBJ1-5	TGTGCCAGCAGCCCACAGGGCGCACTGCCCCAGCATTTT	CASSPQGALPQHF
-	TRBV6-1	-	TRBJ2-1	TGTGCCAGCAGTGATCCGGGACTGGGAAAAGAGCAGTTCTTC	CASSDPGLGKEQFF
-	TRBV6-5	TRBD1	TRBJ1-1	TGTGCCAGCACCCGGCAGGGGGCGCACACTGAAGCTTTCTTT	CASTRQGAHTEAFF
-	TRBV9	-	TRBJ2-5	TGTGCCAGCAGCGTAGGAGACCCCGCGGGGGAGACCCAGTACTTC	CASSVGDPAGETQYF
-	TRBV6-5	-	TRBJ1-2	TGTGCCAGCAGCTCAAAGCCCTATGGCTACACCTTC	CASSSKPYGYTF
-	TRBV25-1	-	TRBJ1-1	TGTGCCAGCAGCCCGGGACTCAACGACAGACTTGAAGCTTTCTTT	CASSPGLNDRLEAFF
-	TRBV7-2	TRBD1	TRBJ1-2	TGTGCCAGCGAGCCAGGGGGGAGTGTTGGCTACACCTTC	CASEPGGSVGYTF
-	TRBV7-3	-	TRBJ1-1	TGTGCCAGCAGCGAGCAGGGAATAGGTGGCACTGAAGCTTTCTTT	CASSEQGIGGTEAFF
-	TRBV19	TRBD2	TRBJ2-1	TGTGCCAGTAGTATTAGGCTAGCGGGAGGGGCAGCCTACAATGAGCAGTTCTTC	CASSIRLAGGAAYNEQFF
once	TRBV5-1	-	TRBJ1-2	TGCGCCAGCAGCTTGGGTCCAGAAAACTATGGCTACACCTTC	CASSLGPENYGYTF
-	TRBV7-3	TRBD2	TRBJ2-1	TGTGCCAGCAGCCCTCTTAGCGGGGGGGCCAATGAGCAGTTCTTC	CASSPLSGGANEQFF
-	TRBV20-1	-	TRBJ2-7	TGCAGTGCTAGTCGAGCTAGCCGAAACTACGAGCAGTACTTC	CSASRASRNYEQYF
once	TRBV25-1	TRBD1	TRBJ1-3	TGTGCCAGCAGTGAAGACAGGGGGCTCGGAAACACCATATATTTT	CASSEDRGLGNTIYF
-	TRBV5-1	TRBD1	TRBJ1-1	TGCGCCAGCAGCTTTGAGGGACAGGGTGGCACTGAAGCTTTCTTT	CASSFEGQGGTEAFF
-	TRBV6-1	-	TRBJ2-1	TGTGCCAGCAGTGAAGGGACTTACAATGAGCAGTTCTTC	CASSEGTYNEQFF
-	TRBV2	-	TRBJ2-7	TGTGCCGGCAGTTCCCGGTGGGGGTACGAGCAGTACTTC	CAGSSRWGYEQYF
-	TRBV7-6	TRBD1	TRBJ2-5	TGTGCCAGCAGCTTCGGGACGGACAGGGAAGAGACCCAGTACTTC	CASSFGTDREETQYF
-	TRBV5-1	-	TRBJ2-1	TGCGCCAGCAGCTTCATTACGGATGAGCAGTTCTTC	CASSFITDEQFF
-	TRBV18	-	TRBJ2-5	TGTGCCAGCTCACCAGCAAGAGCGAGGGAAGAGACCCAGTACTTC	CASSPARAREETQYF